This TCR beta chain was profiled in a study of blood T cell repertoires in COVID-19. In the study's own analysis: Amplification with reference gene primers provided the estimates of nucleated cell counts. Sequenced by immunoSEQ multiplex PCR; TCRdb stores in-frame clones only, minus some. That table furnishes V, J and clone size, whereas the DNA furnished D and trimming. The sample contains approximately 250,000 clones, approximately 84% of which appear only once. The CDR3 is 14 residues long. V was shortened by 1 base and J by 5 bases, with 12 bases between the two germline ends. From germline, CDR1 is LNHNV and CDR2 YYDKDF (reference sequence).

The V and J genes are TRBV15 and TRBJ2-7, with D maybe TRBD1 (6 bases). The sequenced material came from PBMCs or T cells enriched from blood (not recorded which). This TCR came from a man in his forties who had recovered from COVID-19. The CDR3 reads CATSRVLKGDEQYF. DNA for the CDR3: TGTGCCACCAGCAGAGTCCTCAAGGGGGACGAGCAGTACTTC.